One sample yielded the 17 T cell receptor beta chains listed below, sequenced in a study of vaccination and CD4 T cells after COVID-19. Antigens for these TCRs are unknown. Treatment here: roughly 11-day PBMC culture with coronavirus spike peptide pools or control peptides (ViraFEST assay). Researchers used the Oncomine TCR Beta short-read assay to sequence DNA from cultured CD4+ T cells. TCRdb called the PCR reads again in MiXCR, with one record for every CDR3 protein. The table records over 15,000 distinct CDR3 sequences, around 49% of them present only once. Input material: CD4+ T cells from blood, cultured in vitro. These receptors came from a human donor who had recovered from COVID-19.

In DNA form, the CDR3 reads TGTGCCAGCAGTCCCTCCGGGACTCCGACCGGCTACACCTTC. It is translated as CASSPSGTPTGYTF. The chain joins TRBV12-3 or TRBV12-4 to TRBJ1-2; a possible D gene is TRBD1 (5 bases). The CDR3 extends over 14 amino acids. Trimming left V 5 bases short and J 8 bases short, with 18 bases between.

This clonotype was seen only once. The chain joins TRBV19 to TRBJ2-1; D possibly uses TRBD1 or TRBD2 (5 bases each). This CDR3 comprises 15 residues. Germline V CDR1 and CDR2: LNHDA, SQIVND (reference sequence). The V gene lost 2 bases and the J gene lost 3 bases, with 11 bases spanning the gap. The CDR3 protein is CASSIQGGGYNEQFF. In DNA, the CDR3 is TGTGCCAGTAGTATACAGGGTGGAGGCTACAATGAGCAGTTCTTC.

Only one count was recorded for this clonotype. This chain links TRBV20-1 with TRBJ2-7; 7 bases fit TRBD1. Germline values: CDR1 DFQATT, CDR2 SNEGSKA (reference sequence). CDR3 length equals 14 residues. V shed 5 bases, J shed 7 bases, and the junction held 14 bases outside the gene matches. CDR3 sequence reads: CSALFPGTVEEQYF. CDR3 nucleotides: TGCAGTGCTCTATTCCCCGGGACAGTAGAAGAGCAGTACTTC.

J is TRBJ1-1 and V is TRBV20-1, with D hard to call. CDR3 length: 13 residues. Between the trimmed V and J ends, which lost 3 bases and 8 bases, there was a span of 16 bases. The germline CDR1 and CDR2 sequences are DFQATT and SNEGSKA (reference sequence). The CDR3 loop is CSASPGGPVEAFF. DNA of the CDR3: TGCAGTGCTAGCCCTGGCGGGCCGGTAGAAGCTTTCTTT.

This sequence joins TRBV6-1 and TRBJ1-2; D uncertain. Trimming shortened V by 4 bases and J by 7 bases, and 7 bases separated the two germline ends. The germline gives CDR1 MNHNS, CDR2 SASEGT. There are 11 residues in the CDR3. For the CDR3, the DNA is TGTGCCAGCAGTGTGGGATCTGGCTACACCTTC. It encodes CASSVGSGYTF.

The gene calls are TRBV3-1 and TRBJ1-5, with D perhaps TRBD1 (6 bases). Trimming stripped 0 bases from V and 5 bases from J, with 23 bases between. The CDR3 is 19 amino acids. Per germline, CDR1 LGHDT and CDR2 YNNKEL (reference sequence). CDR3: CASSQEVLPRDPGDQPQHF. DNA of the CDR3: TGTGCCAGCAGCCAAGAAGTATTACCTAGGGACCCAGGGGATCAGCCCCAGCATTTT.

The CDR3 here is CASSPHRQGYEQFF. In DNA, the CDR3 is TGTGCCAGCAGCCCACACAGACAGGGTTATGAGCAGTTCTTC. The rearrangement links TRBV7-2 to TRBJ2-1; 7 bases fit TRBD1. With V trimmed by 5 bases and J by 8 bases, 9 bases remained unmatched. The CDR3 totals 14 residues. Germline CDR1 SGHTA, CDR2 FQGNSA.

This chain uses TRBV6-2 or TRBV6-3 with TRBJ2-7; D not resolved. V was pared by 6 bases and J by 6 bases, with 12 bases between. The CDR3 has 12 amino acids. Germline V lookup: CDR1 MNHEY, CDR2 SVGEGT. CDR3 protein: CASSHALSEQYF. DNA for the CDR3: TGTGCCAGCAGCCACGCTCTAAGCGAGCAGTACTTC.

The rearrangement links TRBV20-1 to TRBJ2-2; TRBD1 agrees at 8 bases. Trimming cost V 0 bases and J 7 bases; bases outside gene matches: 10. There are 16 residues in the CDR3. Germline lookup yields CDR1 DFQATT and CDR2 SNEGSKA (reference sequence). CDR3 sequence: CSARDVTGAIGGELFF. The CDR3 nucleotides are TGCAGTGCTAGAGACGTGACAGGGGCAATCGGCGGGGAGCTGTTTTTT.

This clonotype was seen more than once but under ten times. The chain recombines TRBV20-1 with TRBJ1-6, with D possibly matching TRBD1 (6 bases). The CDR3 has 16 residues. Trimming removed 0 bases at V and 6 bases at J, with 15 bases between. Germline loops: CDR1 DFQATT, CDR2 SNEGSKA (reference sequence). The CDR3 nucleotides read TGCAGTGCTAGAGATCCGGGGGCGGCGGGTAATTCACCCCTCCACTTT. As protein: CSARDPGAAGNSPLHF.

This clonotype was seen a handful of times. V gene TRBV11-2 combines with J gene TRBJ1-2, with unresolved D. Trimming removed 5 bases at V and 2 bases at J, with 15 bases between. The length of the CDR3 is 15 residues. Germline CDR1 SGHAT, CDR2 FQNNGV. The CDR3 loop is CASSADPQGNYGYTF. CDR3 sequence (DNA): TGTGCCAGCAGCGCCGACCCCCAAGGGAACTATGGCTACACCTTC.

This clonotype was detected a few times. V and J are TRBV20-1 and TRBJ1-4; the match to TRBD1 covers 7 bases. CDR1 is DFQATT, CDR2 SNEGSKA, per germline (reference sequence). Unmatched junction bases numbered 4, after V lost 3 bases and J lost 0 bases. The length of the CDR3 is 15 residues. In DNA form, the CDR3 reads TGCAGTGCTAGCATCACAGGGGCAACTAATGAAAAACTGTTTTTT. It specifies CSASITGATNEKLFF.

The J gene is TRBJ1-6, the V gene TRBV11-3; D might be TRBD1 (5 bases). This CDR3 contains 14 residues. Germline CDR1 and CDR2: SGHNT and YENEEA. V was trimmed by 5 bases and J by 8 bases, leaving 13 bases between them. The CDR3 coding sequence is TGTGCCAGCAGCCTGGGACGCCGAGATTCACCCCTCCACTTT. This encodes CASSLGRRDSPLHF.

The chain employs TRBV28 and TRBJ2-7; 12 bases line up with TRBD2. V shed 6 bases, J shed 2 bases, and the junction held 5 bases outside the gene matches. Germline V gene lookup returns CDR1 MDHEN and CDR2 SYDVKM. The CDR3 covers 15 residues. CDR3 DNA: TGTGCCAGCAGCCCCGGACTAGCGGGGACCTACGAGCAGTACTTC. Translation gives CASSPGLAGTYEQYF.

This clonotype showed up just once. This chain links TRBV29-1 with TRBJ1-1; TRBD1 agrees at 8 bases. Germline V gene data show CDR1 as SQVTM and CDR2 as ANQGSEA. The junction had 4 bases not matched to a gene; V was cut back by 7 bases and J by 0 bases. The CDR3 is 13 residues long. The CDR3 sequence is CSGTGSMNTEAFF. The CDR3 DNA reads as TGCAGCGGGACAGGGAGCATGAACACTGAAGCTTTCTTT.

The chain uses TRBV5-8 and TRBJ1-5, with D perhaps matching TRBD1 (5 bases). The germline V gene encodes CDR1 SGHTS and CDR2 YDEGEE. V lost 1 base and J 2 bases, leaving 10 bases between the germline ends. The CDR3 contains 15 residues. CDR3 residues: CASSLPPTGNQPQHF. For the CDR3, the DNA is TGTGCCAGCAGCTTGCCCCCGACAGGCAATCAGCCCCAGCATTTT.

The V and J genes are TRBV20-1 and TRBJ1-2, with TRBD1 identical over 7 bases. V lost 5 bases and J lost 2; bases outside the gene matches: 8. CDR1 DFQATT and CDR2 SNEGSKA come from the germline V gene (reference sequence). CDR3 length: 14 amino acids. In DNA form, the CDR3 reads TGCAGTGCTCATACCCCGGACAGGAACTATGGCTACACCTTC. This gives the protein CSAHTPDRNYGYTF.